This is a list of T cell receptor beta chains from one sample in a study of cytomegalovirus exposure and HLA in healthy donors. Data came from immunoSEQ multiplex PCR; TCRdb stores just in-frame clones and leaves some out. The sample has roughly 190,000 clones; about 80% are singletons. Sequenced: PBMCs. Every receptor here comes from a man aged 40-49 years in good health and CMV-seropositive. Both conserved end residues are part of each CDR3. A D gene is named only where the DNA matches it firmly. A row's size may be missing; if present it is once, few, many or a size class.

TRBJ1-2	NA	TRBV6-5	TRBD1	CASSYLQGSGGYTF	TGTGCCAGCAGTTACTTACAGGGGTCAGGAGGCTACACCTTC
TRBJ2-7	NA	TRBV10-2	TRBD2	CASSAGTSGEQYF	TGCGCCAGCAGTGCCGGGACTAGCGGCGAGCAGTACTTC
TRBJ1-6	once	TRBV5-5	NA	CASSSGQTNSPLHF	TGTGCCAGCAGCTCAGGACAGACTAATTCACCCCTCCACTTT
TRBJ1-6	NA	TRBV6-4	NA	CASRREYNSPLHF	TGTGCCAGCAGAAGGGAGTATAATTCACCCCTCCACTTT
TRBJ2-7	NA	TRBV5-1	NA	CASSPAGQRSLEQYF	TGCGCCAGCAGCCCGGCGGGACAGAGGTCGCTGGAGCAGTACTTC
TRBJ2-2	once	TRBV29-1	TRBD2	CSVRAGTRTTGELFF	TGCAGCGTTCGCGCCGGGACTAGGACGACCGGGGAGCTGTTTTTT
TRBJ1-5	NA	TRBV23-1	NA	CASSQSGAGSNQPQHF	TGCGCCAGCAGTCAATCGGGGGCAGGGAGCAATCAGCCCCAGCATTTT
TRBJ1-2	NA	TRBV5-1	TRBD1	CASSLGDRSTGYTF	TGCGCCAGCAGCTTGGGGGACAGATCTACGGGCTACACCTTC
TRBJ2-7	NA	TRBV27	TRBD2	CASRHGGVAPYEQYF	TGTGCCAGCAGACATGGGGGGGTCGCGCCCTACGAGCAGTACTTC
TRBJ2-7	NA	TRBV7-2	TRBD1	CASSRTGDRRYEQYF	TGTGCCAGCAGCCGTACGGGGGACAGGCGATACGAGCAGTACTTC
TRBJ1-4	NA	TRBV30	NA	CAWSVPVVFQEKLFF	TGTGCCTGGAGTGTACCAGTCGTATTTCAGGAAAAACTGTTTTTT
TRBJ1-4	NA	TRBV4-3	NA	CASSQGVEKLFF	TGCGCCAGCAGCCAGGGAGTAGAAAAACTGTTTTTT
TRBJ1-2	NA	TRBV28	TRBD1	CASRVHAGGLGYTF	TGTGCCAGCAGGGTCCATGCAGGGGGCCTTGGCTACACCTTC
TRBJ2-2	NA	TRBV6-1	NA	CASSEEAGTNTGELFF	TGTGCCAGCAGTGAAGAGGCGGGAACGAACACCGGGGAGCTGTTTTTT
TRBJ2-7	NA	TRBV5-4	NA	CASSQDWANYEQYF	TGCGCCAGCAGCCAAGATTGGGCTAACTACGAGCAGTACTTC
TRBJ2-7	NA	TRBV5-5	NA	CASSLGGGTYYEQYF	TGTGCCAGCAGCTTAGGAGGCGGGACCTACTACGAGCAGTACTTC
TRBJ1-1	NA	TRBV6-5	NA	CACGGLNTEAFF	TGTGCCTGCGGGGGGTTGAACACTGAAGCTTTCTTT
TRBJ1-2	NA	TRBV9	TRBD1	CASSVVETGAINYGYTF	TGTGCCAGCAGCGTAGTAGAGACAGGGGCGATTAACTATGGCTACACCTTC
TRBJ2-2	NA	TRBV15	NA	CATSRDSGISGELFF	TGTGCCACCAGCAGAGATTCGGGAATTTCTGGGGAGCTGTTTTTT
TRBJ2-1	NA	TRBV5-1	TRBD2	CASSWGARSGRVHEQFF	TGCGCCAGCAGCTGGGGGGCCCGGAGCGGGAGGGTCCATGAGCAGTTCTTC
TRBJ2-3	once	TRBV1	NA	CTSSQGGSTTDTQYF	TGCACCAGCAGCCAAGGAGGGAGTACCACAGATACGCAGTATTTT
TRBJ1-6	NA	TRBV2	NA	CASSGRSSYNSPLHF	TGTGCCAGCAGTGGTAGGAGCTCCTATAATTCACCCCTCCACTTT
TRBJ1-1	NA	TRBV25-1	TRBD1	CASSGDSYNTEAFF	TGTGCCAGCAGTGGGGACAGTTATAACACTGAAGCTTTCTTT
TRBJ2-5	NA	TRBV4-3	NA	CASSQAGRGQETQYF	TGCGCCAGCAGCCAAGCCGGGCGGGGCCAAGAGACCCAGTACTTC
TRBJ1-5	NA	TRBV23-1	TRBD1	CASKTGVGQPQHF	TGCGCCAGCAAAACAGGGGTGGGGCAGCCCCAGCATTTT
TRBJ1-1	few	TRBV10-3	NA	CAISESTGSNTEAFF	TGTGCCATCAGTGAGTCGACAGGCTCGAACACTGAAGCTTTCTTT
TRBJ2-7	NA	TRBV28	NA	CASRGSAAPYEQYF	TGTGCCAGCAGGGGTTCGGCGGCGCCCTACGAGCAGTACTTC
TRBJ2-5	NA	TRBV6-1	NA	CASSRTGGEETQYF	TGTGCCAGCAGCCGAACAGGGGGGGAAGAGACCCAGTACTTC